The source of this T cell receptor beta chain is a study of graft-versus-host responses after intestinal transplantation. For the study at large: Recipients across the board were started on anti-thymocyte globulin induction, then kept on tacrolimus and steroids for approximately three years. Study-wide findings and caveats: In recipient marrow, GvH clones were found, and some appeared first in ileum or blood. Elevated graft-versus-host to host-versus-graft clonal ratios in allografts were recorded for patients with graft-donor T cell macrochimerism. Early after transplant, HvG declines were associated with peak levels of circulating GvH clones.

This clone has just one count. Its antigen remains unknown. This table comes from immunoSEQ multiplex PCR, and its TCRdb copy is limited to in-frame clones, with some not included. This table holds around 71,000 clones, more than 90% found once. Germline lookup yields CDR1 MNHNY and CDR2 SVGAGI (reference sequence). Trimming took 5 bases from V and 3 from J, leaving 20 bases between them. The length of the CDR3 is 16 residues. This sequence was found in a human patient who received an intestinal transplant, so some T cells may come from the graft donor. The sample was bone marrow, taken 700 to 850 days after intestinal transplantation. V usage is TRBV6-6 and J usage is TRBJ2-7, with D possibly TRBD1 on 6 matching bases. CDR3 protein: CASSPPHRESLYEQYF. The CDR3 DNA reads as TGTGCCAGCAGTCCACCACACAGGGAATCCCTCTACGAGCAGTACTTC.